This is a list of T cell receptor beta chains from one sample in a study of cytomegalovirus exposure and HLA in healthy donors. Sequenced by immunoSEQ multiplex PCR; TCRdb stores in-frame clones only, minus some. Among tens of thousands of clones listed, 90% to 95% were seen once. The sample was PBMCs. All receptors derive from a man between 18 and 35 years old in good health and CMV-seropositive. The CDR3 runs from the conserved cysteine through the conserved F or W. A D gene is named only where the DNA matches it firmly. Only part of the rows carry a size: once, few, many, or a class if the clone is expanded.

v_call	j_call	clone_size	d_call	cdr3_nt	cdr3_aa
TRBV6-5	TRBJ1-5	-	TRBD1	TGTGCCAGCAGTTACTCGACAGGGCAGCCCCAGCATTTT	CASSYSTGQPQHF
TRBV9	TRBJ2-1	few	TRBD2	TGTGCCAGCAGCGTAGGGGGACTAGCGTACAATGAGCAGTTCTTC	CASSVGGLAYNEQFF
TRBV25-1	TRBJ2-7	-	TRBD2	TGTGCCAGCAGTGAAATTGGACTAGCGGGTTCCTACGAGCAGTACTTC	CASSEIGLAGSYEQYF
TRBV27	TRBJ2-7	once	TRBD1	TGTGCCAGCAGTTTATTCGGGACAGGGGACTACGAGCAGTACTTC	CASSLFGTGDYEQYF
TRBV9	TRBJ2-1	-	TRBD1	TGTGCCAGCAGCGTAGAGGCGGGACAGGGCTACAATGAGCAGTTCTTC	CASSVEAGQGYNEQFF
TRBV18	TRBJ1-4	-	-	TGTGCCAGCTCACTCTCCAATGAAAAACTGTTTTTT	CASSLSNEKLFF
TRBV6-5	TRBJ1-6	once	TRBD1	TGTGCCAGCAGGTGGACAGGGGGCGCGAATTCACCCCTCCACTTT	CASRWTGGANSPLHF
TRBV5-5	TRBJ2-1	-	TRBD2	TGTGCCAGCAGCTTCAGCGGGAGACTCGATGAGCAGTTCTTC	CASSFSGRLDEQFF
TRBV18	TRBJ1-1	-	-	TGTGCCAGCTCACTAGTAGACAGTTTGAACACTGAAGCTTTCTTT	CASSLVDSLNTEAFF
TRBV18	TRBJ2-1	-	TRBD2	TGTGCCAGCTCACCACCCTCTAGCGGGAGGACTAGTGAGCAGTTCTTC	CASSPPSSGRTSEQFF
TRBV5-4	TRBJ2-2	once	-	TGTGCCAGCAGCTTGGACAGGGCTTCCGGGGAGCTGTTTTTT	CASSLDRASGELFF
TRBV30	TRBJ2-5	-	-	TGTGCCTGGACGTACGGGACAATCCAAGAGACCCAGTACTTC	CAWTYGTIQETQYF
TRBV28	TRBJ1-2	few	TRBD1	TGTGCCAGCAGTTCAGACAGGGGGCGGGGCTACACCTTC	CASSSDRGRGYTF
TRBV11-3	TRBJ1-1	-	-	TGTGCCAGCAGCTTATCGGACAGCGGGGGCACTGAAGCTTTCTTT	CASSLSDSGGTEAFF
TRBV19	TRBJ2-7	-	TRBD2	TGTGCCAGTAGTCCGGGGGGGGGTAGCTCCTACGAGCAGTACTTC	CASSPGGGSSYEQYF
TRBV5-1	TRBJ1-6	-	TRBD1	TGCGCCAGCAGCTCTAAGGACAGGGCGAGCTCCTATAATTCACCCCTCCACTTT	CASSSKDRASSYNSPLHF
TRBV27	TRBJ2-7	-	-	TGTGCCAGCAGTTTACGGAGGGACTCCTACGAGCAGTACTTC	CASSLRRDSYEQYF
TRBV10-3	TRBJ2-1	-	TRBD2	TGTGCCACCCGGGGACTAGGGATCGATGAGCAGTTCTTC	CATRGLGIDEQFF
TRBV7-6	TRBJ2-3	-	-	TGTGCCAGCAGCTTACGCGGGTCTTTCACAGATACGCAGTATTTT	CASSLRGSFTDTQYF